The entry below describes one TCR beta chain. Its target is not known. Looked up from germline, CDR1 is MNHNS and CDR2 is SASEGT. CDR3 length: 15 amino acids. V dropped 2 bases and J dropped 3 bases, with 11 bases sitting between them. The study ran its PCR with 60 Vbeta and 13 Jbeta primers. Generated by immunoSEQ multiplex PCR, the TCRdb table keeps only in-frame clones and is missing some. The table lists around 140,000 clones, 75% to 85% of them singletons. This record belongs to a study of cytomegalovirus exposure and HLA in healthy donors. Study-wide context: From roughly 180 million T cells, an earlier analysis saw roughly 120 million unique TCR beta sequences. Overall study results and limits: In a later analysis, V- and J-gene trimming of beta chains associated with a DCLRE1C missense variant, replicated independently. About 87% or about 30% of the time was how often most TCR beta V segments were productive, according to an earlier analysis.

The origin of this receptor is a man between 35 and 55 years old in good health and CMV-seronegative. This chain links TRBV6-1 with TRBJ1-5, with D possibly TRBD1 on 6 matching bases. Sequenced input: PBMCs. CDR3 coding DNA: TGTGCCAGCAGTGAATTAGGGGGTGTCAATCAGCCCCAGCATTTT. It encodes CASSELGGVNQPQHF.